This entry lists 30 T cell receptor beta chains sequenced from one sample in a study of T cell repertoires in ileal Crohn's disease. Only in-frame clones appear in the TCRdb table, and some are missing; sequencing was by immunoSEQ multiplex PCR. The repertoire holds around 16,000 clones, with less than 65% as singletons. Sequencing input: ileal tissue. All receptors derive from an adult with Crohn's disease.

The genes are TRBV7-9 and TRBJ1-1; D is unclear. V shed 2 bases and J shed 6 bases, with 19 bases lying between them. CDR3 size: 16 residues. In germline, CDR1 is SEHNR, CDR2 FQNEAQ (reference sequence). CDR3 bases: TGTGCCAGCAGCTTAACGAATCGGGCAGGAGGGTCTGAAGCTTTCTTT. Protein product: CASSLTNRAGGSEAFF.

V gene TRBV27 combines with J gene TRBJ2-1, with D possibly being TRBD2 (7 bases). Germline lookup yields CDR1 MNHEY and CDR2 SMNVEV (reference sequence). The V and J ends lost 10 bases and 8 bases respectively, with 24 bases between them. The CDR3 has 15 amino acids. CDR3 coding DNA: TGTGCCACCGCGGTTCGGGGGGCGGGATATGATGAGCAGTTCTTC. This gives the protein CATAVRGAGYDEQFF.

The CDR3 is CASSEADWRYSNQPQHF. The DNA of the CDR3 is TGTGCCAGCAGTGAAGCGGATTGGAGGTATAGCAATCAGCCCCAGCATTTT. J is TRBJ1-5 and V is TRBV6-1; D is unresolved. The CDR3 is 17 residues long. From germline, CDR1 is MNHNS and CDR2 SASEGT. V was pared by 0 bases and J by 0 bases, with 12 bases between.

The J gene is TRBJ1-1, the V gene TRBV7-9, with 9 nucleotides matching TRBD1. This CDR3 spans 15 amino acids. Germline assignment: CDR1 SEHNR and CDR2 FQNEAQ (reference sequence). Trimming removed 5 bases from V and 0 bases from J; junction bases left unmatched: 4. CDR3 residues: CASSKDRGMNTEAFF. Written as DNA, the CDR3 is TGTGCCAGCAGCAAGGACAGGGGAATGAACACTGAAGCTTTCTTT.

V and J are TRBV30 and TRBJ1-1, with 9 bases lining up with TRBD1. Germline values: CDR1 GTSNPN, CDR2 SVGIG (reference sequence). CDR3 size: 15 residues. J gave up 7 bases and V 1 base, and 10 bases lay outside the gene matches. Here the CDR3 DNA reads TGTGCCTGGAGTGGAAAAACAGGGGGCCGTAATGAAGCTTTCTTT. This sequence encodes CAWSGKTGGRNEAFF.

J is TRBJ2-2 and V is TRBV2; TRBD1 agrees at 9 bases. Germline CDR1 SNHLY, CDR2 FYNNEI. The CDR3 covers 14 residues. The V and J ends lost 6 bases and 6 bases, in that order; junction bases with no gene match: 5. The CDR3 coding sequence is TGTGCCAGCAGCTTCACAGGGGGCCCCGGGGAGCTGTTTTTT. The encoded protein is CASSFTGGPGELFF. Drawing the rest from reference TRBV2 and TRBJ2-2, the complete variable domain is EPEVTQTPSHQVTQMGQEVILRCVPISNHLYFYWYRQILGQKVEFLVSFYNNEISEKSEIFDDQFSVERPDGSNFTLKIRSTKLEDSAMYFCASSFTGGPGELFFGEGSRLTVL.

DNA for the CDR3: TGTGCCAGCAGCCAATCGCTGAGTAACTATGGCTACACCTTC. This gives the protein CASSQSLSNYGYTF. The chain employs TRBV16 and TRBJ1-2; D remains unclear. Germline CDR1 reads KGHSY; CDR2 reads FQNENV. CDR3 length: 14 residues. V lost 0 bases to trimming and J lost 1 base, with 6 bases between them.

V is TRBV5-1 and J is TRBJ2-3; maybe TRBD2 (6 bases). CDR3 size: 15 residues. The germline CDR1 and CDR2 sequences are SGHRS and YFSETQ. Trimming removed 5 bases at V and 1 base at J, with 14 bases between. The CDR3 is CASSGGRSGTDTQYF. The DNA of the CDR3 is TGCGCCAGCAGTGGGGGGAGATCAGGCACAGATACGCAGTATTTT.

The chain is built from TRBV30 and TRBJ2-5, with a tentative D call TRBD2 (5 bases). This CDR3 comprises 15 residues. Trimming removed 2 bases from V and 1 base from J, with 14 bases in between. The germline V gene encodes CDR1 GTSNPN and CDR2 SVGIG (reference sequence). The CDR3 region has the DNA TGTGCCTGGAGTACATGGAGGCGGTCCCAAGAGACCCAGTACTTC. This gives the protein CAWSTWRRSQETQYF. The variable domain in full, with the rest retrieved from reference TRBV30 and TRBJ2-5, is SQTIHQWPATLVQPVGSPLSLECTVEGTSNPNLYWYRQAAGRGLQLLFYSVGIGQISSEVPQNLSASRPQDRQFILSSKKLLLSDSGFYLCAWSTWRRSQETQYFGPGTRLLVL.

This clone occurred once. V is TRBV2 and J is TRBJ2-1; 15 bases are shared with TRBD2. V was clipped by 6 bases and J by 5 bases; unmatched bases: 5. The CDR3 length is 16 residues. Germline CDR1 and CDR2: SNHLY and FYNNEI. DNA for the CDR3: TGTGCCAGCAGACTCGGACTAGCGGGAGGGGACAATGAGCAGTTCTTC. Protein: CASRLGLAGGDNEQFF.

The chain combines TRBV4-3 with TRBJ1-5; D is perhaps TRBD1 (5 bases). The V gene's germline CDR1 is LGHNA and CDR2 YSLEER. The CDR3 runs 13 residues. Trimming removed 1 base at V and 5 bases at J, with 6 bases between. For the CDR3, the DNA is TGCGCCAGCAGCCAAGGACAGCATCAGCCCCAGCATTTT. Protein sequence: CASSQGQHQPQHF.

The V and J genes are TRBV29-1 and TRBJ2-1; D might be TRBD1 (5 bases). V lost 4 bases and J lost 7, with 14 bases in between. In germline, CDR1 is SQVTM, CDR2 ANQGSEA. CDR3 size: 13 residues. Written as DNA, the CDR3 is TGCAGCGTTGCGGACGGACAACCTAATGAGCAGTTCTTC. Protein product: CSVADGQPNEQFF.

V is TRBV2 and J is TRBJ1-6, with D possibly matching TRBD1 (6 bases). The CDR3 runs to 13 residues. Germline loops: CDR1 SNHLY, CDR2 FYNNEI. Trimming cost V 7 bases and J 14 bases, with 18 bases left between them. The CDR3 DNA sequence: TGTGCCAGCAAGTATGGGGGCCCAGGAGCCCTCCACTTT. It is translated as CASKYGGPGALHF.

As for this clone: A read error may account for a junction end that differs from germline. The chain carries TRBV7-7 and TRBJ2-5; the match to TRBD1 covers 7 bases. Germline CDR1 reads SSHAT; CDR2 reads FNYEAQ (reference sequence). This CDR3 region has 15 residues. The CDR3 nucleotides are TGTGCTAGCAGCTTAGCCACGGGACAGATAGAGACCCAGTACTTC. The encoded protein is CASSLATGQIETQYF.

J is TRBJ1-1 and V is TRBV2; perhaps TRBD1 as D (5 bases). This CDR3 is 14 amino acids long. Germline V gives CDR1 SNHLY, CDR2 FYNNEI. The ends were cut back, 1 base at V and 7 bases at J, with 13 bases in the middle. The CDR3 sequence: CASSEERTPREAFF. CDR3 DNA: TGTGCCAGCAGTGAAGAAAGGACACCCCGTGAAGCTTTCTTT. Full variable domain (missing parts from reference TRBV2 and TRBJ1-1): EPEVTQTPSHQVTQMGQEVILRCVPISNHLYFYWYRQILGQKVEFLVSFYNNEISEKSEIFDDQFSVERPDGSNFTLKIRSTKLEDSAMYFCASSEERTPREAFFGQGTRLTVV.

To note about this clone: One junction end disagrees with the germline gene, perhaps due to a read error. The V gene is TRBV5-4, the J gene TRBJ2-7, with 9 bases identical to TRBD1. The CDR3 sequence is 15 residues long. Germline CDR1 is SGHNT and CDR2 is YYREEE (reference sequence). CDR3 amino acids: CASSPGTGSSYEQYF. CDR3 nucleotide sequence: TGTGCCAGCAGCCCCGGGACAGGGAGCTCCTACGAGCAGTACTTT.

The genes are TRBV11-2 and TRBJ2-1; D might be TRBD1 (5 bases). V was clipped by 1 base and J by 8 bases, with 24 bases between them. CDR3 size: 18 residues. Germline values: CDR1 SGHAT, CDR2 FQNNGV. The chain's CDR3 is CASSLVARANSQGHEQFF. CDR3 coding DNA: TGTGCCAGCAGCTTAGTAGCCAGGGCGAATTCCCAGGGTCATGAGCAGTTCTTC.

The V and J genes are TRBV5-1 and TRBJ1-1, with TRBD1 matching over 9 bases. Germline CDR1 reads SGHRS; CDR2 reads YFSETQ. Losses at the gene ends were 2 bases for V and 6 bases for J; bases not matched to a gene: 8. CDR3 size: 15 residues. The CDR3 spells CASSLSGQGNPEAFF. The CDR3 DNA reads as TGCGCCAGCAGCTTATCGGGACAGGGAAATCCTGAAGCTTTCTTT.

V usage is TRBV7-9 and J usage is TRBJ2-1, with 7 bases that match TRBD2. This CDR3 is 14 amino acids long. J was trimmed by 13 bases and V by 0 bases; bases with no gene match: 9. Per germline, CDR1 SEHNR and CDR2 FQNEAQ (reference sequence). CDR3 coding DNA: TGTGCCAGCAGCTTAGCGGGAGGGGTTTTGGAACAGTTCTTC. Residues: CASSLAGGVLEQFF.

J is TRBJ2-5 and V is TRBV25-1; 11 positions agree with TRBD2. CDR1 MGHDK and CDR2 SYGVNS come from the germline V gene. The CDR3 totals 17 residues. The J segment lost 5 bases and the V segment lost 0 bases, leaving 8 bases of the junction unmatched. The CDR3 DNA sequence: TGTGCCAGCAGTGAATATGCCCTAGCGGGAGGTGGGGAGACCCAGTACTTC. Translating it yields CASSEYALAGGGETQYF. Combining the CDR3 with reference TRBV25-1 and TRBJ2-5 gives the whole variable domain EADIYQTPRYLVIGTGKKITLECSQTMGHDKMYWYQQDPGMELHLIHYSYGVNSTEKGDLSSESTVSRIRTEHFPLTLESARPSHTSQYLCASSEYALAGGGETQYFGPGTRLLVL.

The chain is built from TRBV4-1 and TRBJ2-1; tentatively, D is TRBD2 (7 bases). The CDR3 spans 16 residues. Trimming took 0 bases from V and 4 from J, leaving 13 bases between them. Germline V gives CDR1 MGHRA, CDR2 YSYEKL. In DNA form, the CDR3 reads TGCGCCAGCAGCCAAGATCTAGGGGGGGCTTACAATGAGCAGTTCTTC. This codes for CASSQDLGGAYNEQFF.

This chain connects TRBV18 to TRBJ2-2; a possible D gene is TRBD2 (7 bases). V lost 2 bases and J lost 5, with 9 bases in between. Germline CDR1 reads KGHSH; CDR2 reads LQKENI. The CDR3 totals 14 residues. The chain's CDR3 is CASSPAGATGELFF. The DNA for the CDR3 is TGTGCCAGCTCACCAGCGGGGGCGACCGGGGAGCTGTTTTTT. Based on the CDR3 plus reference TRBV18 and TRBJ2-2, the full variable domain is NAGVMQNPRHLVRRRGQEARLRCSPMKGHSHVYWYRQLPEEGLKFMVYLQKENIIDESGMPKERFSAEFPKEGPSILRIQQVVRGDSAAYFCASSPAGATGELFFGEGSRLTVL.

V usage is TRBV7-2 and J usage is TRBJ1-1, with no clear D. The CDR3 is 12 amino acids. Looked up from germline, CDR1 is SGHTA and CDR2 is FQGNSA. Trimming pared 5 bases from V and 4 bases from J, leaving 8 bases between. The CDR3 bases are TGTGCCAGCAGCCTCTTCGGCACTGAAGCTTTCTTT. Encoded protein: CASSLFGTEAFF.

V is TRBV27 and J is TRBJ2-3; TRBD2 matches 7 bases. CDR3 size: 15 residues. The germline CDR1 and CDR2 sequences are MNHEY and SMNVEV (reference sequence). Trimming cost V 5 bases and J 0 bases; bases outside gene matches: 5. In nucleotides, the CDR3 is TGTGCCAGCAGTCCCAGCGGGGCCAGCACAGATACGCAGTATTTT. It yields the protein CASSPSGASTDTQYF.

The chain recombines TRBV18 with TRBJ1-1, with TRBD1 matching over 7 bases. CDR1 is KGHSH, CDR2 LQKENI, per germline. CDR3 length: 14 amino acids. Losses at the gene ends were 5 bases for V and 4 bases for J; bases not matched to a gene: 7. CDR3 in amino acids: CASSRRQGSTEAFF. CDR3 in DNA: TGTGCCAGCTCAAGACGACAGGGAAGCACTGAAGCTTTCTTT.

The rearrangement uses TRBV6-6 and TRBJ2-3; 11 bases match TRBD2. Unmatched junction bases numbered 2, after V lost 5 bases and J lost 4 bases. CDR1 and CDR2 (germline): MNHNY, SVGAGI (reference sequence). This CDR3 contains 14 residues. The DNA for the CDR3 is TGTGCCAGCAGTCTACTAGCGGGAGCAGATACGCAGTATTTT. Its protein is CASSLLAGADTQYF.

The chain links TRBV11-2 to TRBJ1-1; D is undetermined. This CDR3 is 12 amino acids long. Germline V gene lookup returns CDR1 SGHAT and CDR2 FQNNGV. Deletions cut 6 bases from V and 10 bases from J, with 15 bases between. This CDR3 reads CASSGATFLAFF. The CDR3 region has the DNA TGTGCCAGCAGTGGAGCGACCTTTCTAGCTTTCTTT.

The CDR3 here is CASSAGQENTIYF. DNA for the CDR3: TGTGCCAGCAGCGCAGGACAGGAAAACACCATATATTTT. The chain has TRBV7-8 and TRBJ1-3; 7 positions agree with TRBD1. The CDR3 length is 13 residues. Looked up from germline, CDR1 is SGHVS and CDR2 is FQNEAQ. V lost 5 bases to trimming and J lost 6 bases; unmatched junction nucleotides: 4.

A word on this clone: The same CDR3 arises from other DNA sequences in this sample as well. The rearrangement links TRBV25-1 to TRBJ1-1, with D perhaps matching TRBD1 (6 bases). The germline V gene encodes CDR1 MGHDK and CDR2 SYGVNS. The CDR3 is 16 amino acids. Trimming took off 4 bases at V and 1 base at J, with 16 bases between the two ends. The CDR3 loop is CASSASRGRGNTEAFF. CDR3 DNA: TGTGCCAGCAGTGCATCTAGGGGCAGGGGGAACACTGAAGCTTTCTTT. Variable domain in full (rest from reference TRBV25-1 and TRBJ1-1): EADIYQTPRYLVIGTGKKITLECSQTMGHDKMYWYQQDPGMELHLIHYSYGVNSTEKGDLSSESTVSRIRTEHFPLTLESARPSHTSQYLCASSASRGRGNTEAFFGQGTRLTVV.

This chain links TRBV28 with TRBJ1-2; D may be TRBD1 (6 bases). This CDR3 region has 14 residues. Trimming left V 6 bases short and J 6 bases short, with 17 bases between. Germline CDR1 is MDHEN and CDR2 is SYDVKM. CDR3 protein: CASSLTWTANGYTF. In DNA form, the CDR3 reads TGTGCCAGCAGCCTGACTTGGACAGCCAATGGCTACACCTTC.